This entry features one TCR beta chain sequence. Its antigen remains unidentified. The germline gene is not matched at one end of the junction; a read error may be the cause. Patients aged 18 to 65 had newly diagnosed hyperthyroidism lasting under 2 months. Each diagnosis was grounded in clinical symptoms, serum thyroxine and TRAb, thyroid ultrasound, and orbital computed tomography. Around 10 ml fresh peripheral blood yielded the PBMCs. The record originates from a study of T cells in Graves' hyperthyroidism and ophthalmopathy. General study findings and limits: Among thyroid clonotypes expanded above 0.001, most also appeared in blood.

CDR3 length: 11 residues. Researchers amplified the TCR beta CDR3 regions from RNA transcripts. The primer set for the first-round RT-PCR of the TCR CDR3 was HTBI. One entry per CDR3 protein results from TCRdb running MiXCR on the multiplex PCR reads. Seen here are under 450,000 distinct CDR3 sequences, 17% observed once, and the top ten hold about a third. Sequences were obtained from blood. This chain uses TRBV12-3 or TRBV12-4 with TRBJ2-2, with a weak D call TRBD2 (5 bases). This TCR derives from a woman aged 25 to 45 with Graves' hyperthyroidism that later progressed to Graves' ophthalmopathy. The CDR3 protein is CASTQSGELSF. The CDR3 DNA reads as TGTGCCAGCACCCAGTCCGGGGAGCTGTCTTTT.